The 8 T cell receptor beta chains listed next were all sequenced from one sample in a study of T cell responses to AZD1222 COVID-19 vaccine. Sequencing was performed with immunoSEQ multiplex PCR; in TCRdb, only in-frame clones are kept and a portion is missing. The sample has roughly 180,000 clones; roughly nine tenths are singletons. The source was peripheral blood, collected 28 days after the second AZD1222 dose. The source is an adult who received the AZD1222 COVID-19 vaccine.

The chain joins TRBV30 to TRBJ1-6, with TRBD1 matching 11 bases. The junction had 1 base not matched to a gene; V was cut back by 3 bases and J by 9 bases. Germline lookup yields CDR1 GTSNPN and CDR2 SVGIG (reference sequence). This CDR3 comprises 13 residues. CDR3 bases: TGTGCCTGGAGAGGGACAGGGGGTTCACCCCTCCACTTT. This sequence encodes CAWRGTGGSPLHF.

This chain links TRBV4-2 with TRBJ2-7; tentatively, D is TRBD1 (6 bases). V was pared by 0 bases and J by 5 bases, with 17 bases between. The CDR3 runs 16 residues. CDR1 and CDR2 (germline): LGHNA, YNFKEQ. CDR3 in amino acids: CASSQDQGGGPDEQYF. As DNA, the CDR3 is TGTGCCAGCAGCCAAGATCAAGGTGGGGGCCCCGACGAGCAGTACTTC.

This clone was observed once. The genes are TRBV19 and TRBJ1-1; perhaps TRBD1 as D (6 bases). Germline CDR1 reads LNHDA; CDR2 reads SQIVND (reference sequence). This CDR3 has 12 amino acids. V shed 9 bases and J shed 4 bases, with 12 bases lying between them. In DNA, the CDR3 is TGTGCCAGGGACAGCAGAACCACTGAAGCTTTCTTT. Its protein product is CARDSRTTEAFF.

This clone showed up just once. This chain uses TRBV7-2 with TRBJ1-5, with D unresolved. The V and J ends lost 3 bases and 7 bases respectively, with 13 bases between them. CDR3 length: 14 amino acids. From germline, CDR1 is SGHTA and CDR2 FQGNSA. The DNA for the CDR3 is TGTGCCAGCAGCTTTTTAGGGCAAGGGCAGCCCCAGCATTTT. The encoded protein is CASSFLGQGQPQHF.

The chain carries TRBV18 and TRBJ2-5; a possible D gene is TRBD1 (6 bases). Between the trimmed V and J ends, which lost 1 base and 5 bases, there was a span of 11 bases. This CDR3 contains 14 residues. The germline V gene encodes CDR1 KGHSH and CDR2 LQKENI. The CDR3 DNA sequence: TGTGCCAGCTCACCACGATGGGGGCCGGAGACCCAGTACTTC. It encodes CASSPRWGPETQYF. Complete variable domain (other parts from reference TRBV18 and TRBJ2-5): NAGVMQNPRHLVRRRGQEARLRCSPMKGHSHVYWYRQLPEEGLKFMVYLQKENIIDESGMPKERFSAEFPKEGPSILRIQQVVRGDSAAYFCASSPRWGPETQYFGPGTRLLVL.

The chain couples TRBV27 to TRBJ1-4, with D possibly TRBD1 on 6 matching bases. Germline lookup yields CDR1 MNHEY and CDR2 SMNVEV (reference sequence). Trimming removed 2 bases from V and 8 bases from J, with 12 bases in between. The CDR3 is 14 amino acids. The CDR3, as DNA: TGTGCCAGCAGTTTAATCGGGACAAACGAAAAACTGTTTTTT. It yields the protein CASSLIGTNEKLFF.

This chain uses TRBV2 with TRBJ1-1; D gene uncertain. Trimming stripped 4 bases from V and 6 bases from J, with 9 bases between. The CDR3 has 12 residues. Germline CDR1 and CDR2: SNHLY and FYNNEI. This chain's CDR3 is CASSVQSPEAFF. For the CDR3, the DNA is TGTGCCAGCAGTGTACAGAGTCCTGAAGCTTTCTTT.

The CDR3 coding sequence is TGTGCCATCAGTGTTGGGGCTGGAAACACCATATATTTT. Translation: CAISVGAGNTIYF. The V call is TRBV10-3, the J call TRBJ1-3; no definite D call. CDR1 is ENHRY, CDR2 SYGVKD, per germline. Trimming shortened V by 4 bases and J by 2 bases, and 6 bases separated the two germline ends. The CDR3 totals 13 residues.